This T cell receptor (beta chain) was retrieved from a study of response to subunit inactivated influenza vaccine. Study conclusions and caveats: The authors suggested that few new T cells are recruited per seasonal influenza vaccination.

V lost 3 bases to trimming and J lost 4 bases, with 7 bases between them. The CDR3 length is 13 residues. This clonotype has only a few counts. Its target is not known. One entry per CDR3 protein results from TCRdb running MiXCR on the RT-PCR reads. Of 650,000 to 800,000 distinct CDR3 sequences detected, about 18% appear once; the ten largest clones hold approximately 10%. The receptor was isolated from a man between 45 and 60 years old who received an inactivated influenza vaccine. The chain recombines TRBV12-3 or TRBV12-4 with TRBJ1-3; D gene unclear. Material: PBMCs from blood, obtained 4 to 6 days after vaccination. Written as DNA, the CDR3 is TGTGCCAGCAGTTTCTCCGAGGGAAACACCATATATTTT. Protein product: CASSFSEGNTIYF.